The 26 T cell receptor beta chains below were found in one sample sequenced in a study of vaccination and CD4 T cells after COVID-19. Indicated treatment: roughly ten-day PBMC culture with coronavirus spike peptide pools or control peptides (ViraFEST assay). Their antigens are not known. At the Johns Hopkins FTIC core, DNA taken from cultured CD4+ T cells was sequenced by way of the Oncomine TCR Beta short-read assay. From the PCR reads, TCRdb called clonotypes with MiXCR, one entry per CDR3 protein. The sample consists of 14,000 or so distinct CDR3 sequences, roughly 29% of them appearing once. The material sequenced was cultured CD4+ T cells from blood. The receptors here all came from a human donor with COVID-19.

This clonotype was counted a single time. The gene calls are TRBV28 and TRBJ2-7; 9 nucleotides align to TRBD1. The CDR3 loop spans 15 amino acids. V gave up 6 bases and J gave up 1 base; unmatched junction bases: 7. The germline V gene encodes CDR1 MDHEN and CDR2 SYDVKM. DNA of the CDR3: TGTGCCAGCAGCCGGGACAGGGCCTTTTCCTACGAGCAGTACTTC. Translation gives CASSRDRAFSYEQYF.

Notes on this clonotype: Its ends do not fully match the called genes, so a read error is possible. Here the CDR3 DNA reads TGTGCCAGCAGCTTTACGGCTTCCTATGGCCACACCTTC. Translated: CASSFTASYGHTF. This sequence joins TRBV11-2 and TRBJ1-2; D unresolved. CDR1 is SGHAT and CDR2 is FQNNGV in the germline V gene. There are 13 residues in the CDR3.

This clonotype was recorded only once. This sequence joins TRBV29-1 and TRBJ1-1, with D perhaps matching TRBD1 (6 bases). CDR1 SQVTM and CDR2 ANQGSEA come from the germline V gene. Trimming removed 2 bases from V and 0 bases from J, with 19 bases in between. The CDR3 spans 17 residues. CDR3 in DNA: TGCAGCGTTGAACACGGCGGGGGCCGGATCTTGAACACTGAAGCTTTCTTT. Translation: CSVEHGGGRILNTEAFF.

The CDR3 here is CASSLEGEIHEQYF. The CDR3 DNA reads as TGTGCCAGCAGCTTAGAGGGGGAAATCCACGAGCAGTACTTC. The rearrangement uses TRBV7-9 and TRBJ2-7; the D gene is possibly TRBD1 (6 bases). The ends were cut back, 1 base at V and 5 bases at J, with 12 bases in the middle. This CDR3 spans 14 amino acids. Looked up from germline, CDR1 is SEHNR and CDR2 is FQNEAQ (reference sequence).

This clonotype occurred a few times. V and J are TRBV9 and TRBJ1-6; 9 nucleotides line up with TRBD1. Germline trimming cut 3 bases from V and 5 bases from J; bases unmatched to any gene: 6. This CDR3 comprises 16 residues. From germline, CDR1 is SGDLS and CDR2 YYNGEE. The CDR3 is CASSAAGTGNNSPLHF. CDR3 sequence (DNA): TGTGCCAGCAGCGCGGCGGGGACAGGGAATAATTCACCCCTCCACTTT.

The V and J genes are TRBV18 and TRBJ1-5; 7 positions agree with TRBD1. Germline loops: CDR1 KGHSH, CDR2 LQKENI. The J segment lost 4 bases and the V segment lost 6 bases, leaving 6 bases of the junction unmatched. This CDR3 has 14 amino acids. CDR3 DNA: TGTGCCAGCTCCCCGGGACAGCCAAATCAGCCCCAGCATTTT. This codes for CASSPGQPNQPQHF.

This clonotype was picked up a small number of times. The V call is TRBV18, the J call TRBJ1-6, with no clear D. V was clipped by 8 bases and J by 0 bases, with 14 bases between them. The CDR3 extends over 16 amino acids. Germline lookup yields CDR1 KGHSH and CDR2 LQKENI. As DNA, the CDR3 is TGTGCCAGCGCCCGGACGGCAAGCTCCTATAATTCACCCCTCCACTTT. Protein: CASARTASSYNSPLHF.

The CDR3 nucleotides are TGTGCCAGCATCCGGACAGGGGGCACAGATACGCAGTATTTT. Translating gives CASIRTGGTDTQYF. The chain carries TRBV27 and TRBJ2-3; 9 bases are shared with TRBD1. CDR3 size: 14 residues. The trim removed 7 bases at V and 1 base at J, leaving 3 bases unmatched. The germline V gene encodes CDR1 MNHEY and CDR2 SMNVEV (reference sequence).

In its sample, this clonotype ranks as medium-sized. The chain uses TRBV19 and TRBJ1-1; D not resolved. Germline lookup yields CDR1 LNHDA and CDR2 SQIVND (reference sequence). V was clipped by 4 bases and J by 0 bases, with 6 bases between them. The CDR3 has 13 amino acids. CDR3 loop: CASSRTVNTEAFF. Written as DNA, the CDR3 is TGTGCCAGTAGTAGGACTGTGAACACTGAAGCTTTCTTT.

This clonotype was observed a few times. The V and J genes are TRBV28 and TRBJ1-5; 9 nucleotides align to TRBD1. Germline trimming cut 5 bases from V and 3 bases from J; bases unmatched to any gene: 5. The CDR3 length is 15 residues. The germline V gene has CDR1 MDHEN and CDR2 SYDVKM. CDR3: CASSARDRVNQPQHF. In DNA, the CDR3 is TGTGCCAGCAGTGCCCGGGACAGGGTCAATCAGCCCCAGCATTTT. The full variable domain, completed using reference TRBV28 and TRBJ1-5, is DVKVTQSSRYLVKRTGEKVFLECVQDMDHENMFWYRQDPGLGLRLIYFSYDVKMKEKGDIPEGYSVSREKKERFSLILESASTNQTSMYLCASSARDRVNQPQHFGDGTRLSIL.

The CDR3 sequence is CASTPDPGAGYGYTF. CDR3 sequence (DNA): TGTGCCAGCACTCCTGACCCGGGGGCTGGCTATGGCTACACCTTC. This chain uses TRBV12-3 or TRBV12-4 with TRBJ1-2, with TRBD1 as a possible D gene (6 bases). The germline V and J ends were trimmed by 7 bases and 4 bases, with 19 bases remaining between them. CDR3 size: 15 residues.

This clonotype was detected a few times. The chain combines TRBV12-3 or TRBV12-4 with TRBJ2-7, with D possibly TRBD1 on 6 matching bases. V lost 6 bases and J 9 bases, leaving 18 bases between the germline ends. The CDR3 has 13 residues. The CDR3 protein is CASSPGANSVQYF. CDR3 sequence (DNA): TGTGCCAGCAGCCCAGGGGCGAATTCGGTGCAGTACTTC.

The rearrangement joins TRBV5-4 to TRBJ2-1, with D tentatively TRBD2 (6 bases). The CDR3 has 15 residues. Germline values: CDR1 SGHNT, CDR2 YYREEE (reference sequence). Trimming left V 5 bases short and J 9 bases short, with 21 bases between. The CDR3 coding sequence is TGTGCCAGCAGTGGAGGTGGGACTCCTCTCGGTGAGCAGTTCTTC. Translated, it gives CASSGGGTPLGEQFF.

This rearrangement joins TRBV19 to TRBJ2-7; 7 bases fit TRBD1. CDR1 is LNHDA, CDR2 SQIVND, per germline (reference sequence). J was trimmed by 3 bases and V by 6 bases; bases with no gene match: 8. The CDR3 covers 14 residues. The CDR3 sequence: CASRHRDRVYEQYF. As DNA, the CDR3 is TGTGCCAGTAGGCATAGAGACAGGGTCTACGAGCAGTACTTC.

This clonotype was observed a handful of times. The gene calls are TRBV20-1 and TRBJ2-2, with D perhaps being TRBD1 or TRBD2 (5 bases each). Germline CDR1 reads DFQATT; CDR2 reads SNEGSKA (reference sequence). The length of the CDR3 is 14 residues. The ends were cut back, 6 bases at V and 7 bases at J, with 18 bases in the middle. The CDR3 sequence: CSAGDGGEVGELFF. DNA for the CDR3: TGCAGTGCGGGGGACGGTGGGGAAGTCGGGGAGCTGTTTTTT.

This clonotype was observed a few times. The chain uses TRBV7-2 and TRBJ2-3; 9 bases are shared with TRBD2. The CDR3 covers 18 residues. Looked up from germline, CDR1 is SGHTA and CDR2 is FQGNSA. V dropped 5 bases and J dropped 3; count of bases not matched to a gene: 15. The CDR3 region has the DNA TGTGCCAGCAGCGTCATCCGTGGGCGGGGGGGCCGAACAGATACGCAGTATTTT. Translating it yields CASSVIRGRGGRTDTQYF.

This clonotype was seen more than once but under ten times. CDR3 loop: CASSPNGTINNEQFF. The CDR3 DNA reads as TGTGCCAGCAGTCCAAACGGGACTATCAACAATGAGCAGTTCTTC. This sequence joins TRBV7-9 and TRBJ2-1; 7 bases agree with TRBD2. V dropped 6 bases and J dropped 5; count of bases not matched to a gene: 10. This CDR3 region has 15 residues. The germline CDR1 and CDR2 sequences are SEHNR and FQNEAQ (reference sequence).

V is TRBV6-2 or TRBV6-3 and J is TRBJ2-4; 10 bases are shared with TRBD1. The CDR3 loop spans 17 amino acids. Germline-derived CDR1 and CDR2 are MNHEY and SVGEGT. V dropped 2 bases and J dropped 2; count of bases not matched to a gene: 6. As DNA, the CDR3 is TGTGCCAGCAGTTACACCGGGACAGGGGTAACCAAAAACATTCAGTACTTC. As protein: CASSYTGTGVTKNIQYF.

V is TRBV12-3 or TRBV12-4 and J is TRBJ1-1; D is undetermined. Trimming left V 0 bases short and J 4 bases short, with 21 bases between. The CDR3 has 18 amino acids. The CDR3 DNA is TGTGCCAGCAGTTTAGCGCTTTTAAGGCGTCAAGAAGGCACTGAAGCTTTCTTT. This encodes CASSLALLRRQEGTEAFF.

The chain uses TRBV19 and TRBJ1-5; D remains ambiguous. Germline CDR1 and CDR2: LNHDA and SQIVND (reference sequence). V was cut by 5 bases and J by 4 bases, with 15 bases left in between. The CDR3 runs 15 residues. The chain's CDR3 is CASSLPRGRNQPQHF. CDR3 in DNA: TGTGCCAGTAGTCTCCCTCGGGGAAGAAATCAGCCCCAGCATTTT.

This clonotype is judged medium-sized. The J gene is TRBJ1-2, the V gene TRBV24-1; the D gene is possibly TRBD1 (5 bases). Trimming removed 2 bases at V and 7 bases at J, with 10 bases between. Germline lookup yields CDR1 KGHDR and CDR2 SFDVKD. The length of the CDR3 is 13 residues. Here the CDR3 reads CATSDSKGLGYTF. DNA of the CDR3: TGTGCCACCAGTGATTCCAAGGGGCTTGGCTACACCTTC.

This clonotype was detected only a few times. The chain carries TRBV6-1 and TRBJ2-7, with a possible D match to TRBD1 (5 bases). The ends were cut back, 0 bases at V and 3 bases at J, with 9 bases in the middle. This CDR3 is 14 amino acids long. Germline V CDR1 and CDR2: MNHNS, SASEGT. This CDR3 reads CASSEAGAVYEQYF. CDR3 in DNA: TGTGCCAGCAGTGAAGCAGGGGCGGTCTACGAGCAGTACTTC.

V gene TRBV20-1 combines with J gene TRBJ2-7; D possibly corresponds to TRBD2 (6 bases). The germline V and J ends were trimmed by 1 base and 2 bases, with 12 bases remaining between them. The CDR3 is made up of 14 amino acids. Germline V gene lookup returns CDR1 DFQATT and CDR2 SNEGSKA (reference sequence). The CDR3 coding sequence is TGCAGTGCTAGAGTGGAGGGGAAGACCTACGAGCAGTACTTC. Translating gives CSARVEGKTYEQYF.

This clonotype was found a few times. The chain combines TRBV11-1 with TRBJ2-7; 11 bases align to TRBD2. Germline V gives CDR1 SGHAT, CDR2 FQDESV (reference sequence). This CDR3 is 18 amino acids long. With 4 bases clipped from V and 3 bases from J, the junction kept 14 bases outside the gene matches. Here the CDR3 reads CASSSSLTGTSGNYEQYF. Written as DNA, the CDR3 is TGTGCCAGCAGCTCATCACTCACCGGGACTAGCGGAAACTACGAGCAGTACTTC.

CDR3 nucleotide sequence: TGTGCCAGCAGCTCCGTAGGGGCTGGGGGTCCCAATGAGCAGTTCTTC. This gives the protein CASSSVGAGGPNEQFF. The rearrangement links TRBV7-6 to TRBJ2-1; either TRBD1 or TRBD2 may fit D (5 bases each). Germline CDR1 and CDR2: SGHVS and FNYEAQ. CDR3 length: 16 amino acids. Between the trimmed V and J ends, which lost 4 bases and 6 bases, there was a span of 19 bases.

The chain combines TRBV29-1 with TRBJ1-3, with D perhaps matching TRBD1 (5 bases). The germline V gene encodes CDR1 SQVTM and CDR2 ANQGSEA. V was pared by 4 bases and J by 0 bases, with 10 bases between. This CDR3 region has 14 residues. CDR3 in DNA: TGCAGCGTTGTAACAGGTTCCTCTGGAAACACCATATATTTT. Translating gives CSVVTGSSGNTIYF.